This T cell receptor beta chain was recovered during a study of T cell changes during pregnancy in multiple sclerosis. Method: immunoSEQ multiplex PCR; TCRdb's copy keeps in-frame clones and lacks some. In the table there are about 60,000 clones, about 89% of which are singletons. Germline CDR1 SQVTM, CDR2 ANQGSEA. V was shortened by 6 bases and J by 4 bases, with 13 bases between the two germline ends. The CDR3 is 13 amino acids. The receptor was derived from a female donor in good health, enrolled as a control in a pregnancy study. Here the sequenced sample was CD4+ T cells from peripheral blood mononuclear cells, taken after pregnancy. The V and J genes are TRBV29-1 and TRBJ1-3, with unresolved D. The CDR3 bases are TGCAGCGTGGGCCGGGATAGCGGAAACACCATATATTTT. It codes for CSVGRDSGNTIYF.